A single sample gave rise to the 5 T cell receptor beta chains below, sequenced in a study of T cells after somatic rescue of genetic block. Method: immunoSEQ multiplex PCR; TCRdb's copy keeps in-frame clones and lacks some. The sample holds around 15,000 clones, about 70% seen once. The sample comprised peripheral blood mononuclear cells (PBMCs). The receptor set was obtained from a man between 18 and 29 years old.

V gene TRBV19 combines with J gene TRBJ1-4, with D possibly being TRBD1 (5 bases). V gave up 7 bases and J gave up 4 bases, with 16 bases separating them. This CDR3 contains 15 residues. The germline gives CDR1 LNHDA, CDR2 SQIVND (reference sequence). CDR3 DNA sequence: TGTGCCAGTACCCTCGGACACCTTAGTAATGAAAAACTGTTTTTT. Translated, it gives CASTLGHLSNEKLFF.

This clone was detected only a few times. V gene TRBV7-9 combines with J gene TRBJ1-2; 7 bases are shared with TRBD1. Germline values: CDR1 SEHNR, CDR2 FQNEAQ (reference sequence). Trimming cost V 5 bases and J 6 bases; bases outside gene matches: 12. The CDR3 is 15 amino acids. CDR3 DNA: TGTGCCAGCAGCCCGGGACAGTGGTTAGTGGATGGCTACACCTTC. Protein: CASSPGQWLVDGYTF.

The V call is TRBV18, the J call TRBJ2-7; D might be TRBD1 or TRBD2, each matching 5 bases. Trimming stripped 4 bases from V and 4 bases from J, with 20 bases between. The CDR3 contains 16 residues. Per germline, CDR1 KGHSH and CDR2 LQKENI. The CDR3 protein is CASSQTTRDPRYEQYF. In nucleotides, the CDR3 is TGTGCCAGCTCACAAACAACCCGGGACCCGAGGTACGAGCAGTACTTC.

CDR3 nucleotides: TGTGCCAGCAGTTACTCTGGCCCTGGCGGCTACGAGCAGTACTTC. Amino acid sequence: CASSYSGPGGYEQYF. The chain combines TRBV6-6 with TRBJ2-7; D uncertain. Trimming took 0 bases from V and 3 from J, leaving 12 bases between them. The CDR3 has 15 residues. The V gene's germline CDR1 is MNHNY and CDR2 SVGAGI (reference sequence).

The rearrangement links TRBV6-5 to TRBJ2-7; 7 bases are shared with TRBD2. The CDR3 runs to 15 residues. Germline CDR1 is MNHEY and CDR2 is SVGAGI. With 0 bases clipped from V and 5 bases from J, the junction kept 7 bases outside the gene matches. The CDR3 DNA is TGTGCCAGCAGTTACTCGGGAGGGATGGCGAACGAGCAGTACTTC. This encodes CASSYSGGMANEQYF.